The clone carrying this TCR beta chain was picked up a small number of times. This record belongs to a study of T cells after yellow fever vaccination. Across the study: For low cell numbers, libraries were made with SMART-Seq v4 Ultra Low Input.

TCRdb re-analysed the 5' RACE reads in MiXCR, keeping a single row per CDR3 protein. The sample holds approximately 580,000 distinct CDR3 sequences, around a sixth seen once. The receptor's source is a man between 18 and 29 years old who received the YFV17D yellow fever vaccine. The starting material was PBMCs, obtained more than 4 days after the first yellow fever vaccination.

The CDR3 region has the DNA TGTGCCCTGCGGTCCCAAGAGACCCAGTACTTC. Residues: CALRSQETQYF. This rearrangement joins TRBV6-1 to TRBJ2-5, with unresolved D. CDR3 size: 11 residues. CDR1 MNHNS and CDR2 SASEGT come from the germline V gene. V was cut by 11 bases and J by 1 base, with 8 bases left in between.